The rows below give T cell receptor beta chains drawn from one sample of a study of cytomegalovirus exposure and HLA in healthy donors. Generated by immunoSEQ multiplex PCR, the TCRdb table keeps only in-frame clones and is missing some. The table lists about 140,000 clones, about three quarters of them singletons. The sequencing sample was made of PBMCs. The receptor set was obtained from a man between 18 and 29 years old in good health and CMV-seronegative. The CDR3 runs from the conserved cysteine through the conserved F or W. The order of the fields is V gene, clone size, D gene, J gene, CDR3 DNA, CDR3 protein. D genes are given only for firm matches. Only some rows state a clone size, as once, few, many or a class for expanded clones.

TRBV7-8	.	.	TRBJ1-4	TGTGCCAGCAGCTTGGATGGGGGGGGTAGTGAAAAACTGCTTTTT	CASSLDGGGSEKLLF
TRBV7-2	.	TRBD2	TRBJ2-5	TGTGCCAGCAGCTTAGACCGGGGGGGCCGAAAGACCCAGTACTTC	CASSLDRGGRKTQYF
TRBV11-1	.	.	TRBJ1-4	TGTGCCAGCAGCTCTGACTACGTTCCTAATGAAAAACTGTTTTTT	CASSSDYVPNEKLFF
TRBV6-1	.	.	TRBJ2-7	TGTGCCAGCAGTGAAACGGGTTCCTACGAGCAGTACTTC	CASSETGSYEQYF
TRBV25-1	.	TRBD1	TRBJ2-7	TGTGCCAGCAGTGTGCCCGGGACAGGGTCTAGCCACGAGCAGTACTTC	CASSVPGTGSSHEQYF
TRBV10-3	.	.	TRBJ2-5	TGTGCCATCAGTGATTTCGGAGAGACCCAGTACTTC	CAISDFGETQYF
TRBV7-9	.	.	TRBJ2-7	TGTGCCAGCAGCTTAGAACAGGGCACCTACGAGCAGTACTTC	CASSLEQGTYEQYF
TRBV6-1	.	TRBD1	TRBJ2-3	TGTGCCAGCAGTGAGGGACAGGGGGGAACAGATACTCAGTATTTT	CASSEGQGGTDTQYF
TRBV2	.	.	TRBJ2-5	TGTGCCAGCAGTGAAGCAAGGGGGATTGCAGAGACCCAGTACTTC	CASSEARGIAETQYF
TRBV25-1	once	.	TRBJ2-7	TGTGCCAGCAGTGACTCACCGGGGGTTAAGGCTCAGCACGAGCAGTACTTC	CASSDSPGVKAQHEQYF
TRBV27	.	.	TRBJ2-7	TGTGCCAGCAGTTTATCGAGCACGCACGAGCAGTACTTC	CASSLSSTHEQYF
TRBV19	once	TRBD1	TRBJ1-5	TGTGCCAGTACCATCGGGGACAGGGGCAATCAGCCCCAGCATTTT	CASTIGDRGNQPQHF
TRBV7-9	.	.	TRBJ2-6	TGTGCCAGCAGCCCCCCTTCTGGGGCCAACGTCCTGACTTTC	CASSPPSGANVLTF
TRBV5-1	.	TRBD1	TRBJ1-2	TGCGCCAGCAGCTTGGGACAGGGGACAAACTATGGCTACACCTTC	CASSLGQGTNYGYTF
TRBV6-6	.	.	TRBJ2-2	TGTGCCAGCAGCTCCTCGGGGTTAGGGGAGCTGTTTTTT	CASSSSGLGELFF
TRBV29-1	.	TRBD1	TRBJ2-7	TGCAGCGTTGAAGATTGGACAGGGGGGATATACGAGCAGTACTTC	CSVEDWTGGIYEQYF
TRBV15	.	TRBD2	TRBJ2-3	TGTGCCACCAGCAGAGAGCGGGGGGGCCCAGATACGCAGTATTTT	CATSRERGGPDTQYF
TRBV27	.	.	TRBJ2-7	TGTGCCAGCAGTTTACAAACGGGACAAACCTACGAGCAGTACTTC	CASSLQTGQTYEQYF
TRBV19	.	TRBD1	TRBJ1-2	TGTGCCAGTAGTACTCTCACAGGGGGCGGCGGTGGCTACACCTTC	CASSTLTGGGGGYTF
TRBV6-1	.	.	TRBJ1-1	TGTGCCAGCAGTGATCAGTTCATGAACACTGAAGCTTTCTTT	CASSDQFMNTEAFF
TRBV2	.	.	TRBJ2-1	TGTGCCAGCAGTGACGGGACGACTAGGGACCTGGAGTTCTTC	CASSDGTTRDLEFF
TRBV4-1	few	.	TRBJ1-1	TGCGCCAGCAGCCAACCCGGGCCCAATACGGGAGGTGAAGCTTTCTTT	CASSQPGPNTGGEAFF
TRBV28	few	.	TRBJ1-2	TGTGCCAGCAGTTTACTTCGTGGCTACACCTTC	CASSLLRGYTF
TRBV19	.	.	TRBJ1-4	TGTGCCAGTAGTATATCCAGGGCAGCTAATGAAAAACTGTTTTTT	CASSISRAANEKLFF
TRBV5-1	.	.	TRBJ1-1	TGCGCCAGCAGCTTGGAGGGAGGGGTAAACACTGAAGCTTTCTTT	CASSLEGGVNTEAFF
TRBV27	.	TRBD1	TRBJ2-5	TGTGCCAGCAGTTCCCAGGGGGTGACCCAGTACTTC	CASSSQGVTQYF
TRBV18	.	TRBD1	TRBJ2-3	TGTGCCAGCTCACTGCAAGGGACAGCAGATACGCAGTATTTT	CASSLQGTADTQYF
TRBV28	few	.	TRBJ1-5	TGTGCCAGCATCCCCGCTGGCGGGGGTCAGCCCCAGCATTTT	CASIPAGGGQPQHF
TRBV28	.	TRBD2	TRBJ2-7	TGTGCCAGCATCAATTCTGTGGGGACTAGAGGAGCCTACGAGCAGTACTTC	CASINSVGTRGAYEQYF
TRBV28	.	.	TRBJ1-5	TGTGCCAGCAGTTTGGACACCTTAAATCAGCCCCAGCATTTT	CASSLDTLNQPQHF
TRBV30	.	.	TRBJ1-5	TGTGCCTGGAGTGGGCCTCTTCAGCCCCAGCATTTT	CAWSGPLQPQHF
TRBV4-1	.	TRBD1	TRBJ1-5	TGCGCCAGCAGCCAAGATCGCGGGGCCAGGGGGAAGCCCCAGCATTTT	CASSQDRGARGKPQHF
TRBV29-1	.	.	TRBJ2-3	TGCAGCGTTGAGTCGGATACGCAGTATTTT	CSVESDTQYF
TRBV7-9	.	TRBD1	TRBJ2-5	TGTGCCAGCAGCTTAGTGGGACAGGGGACCCAGTACTTC	CASSLVGQGTQYF
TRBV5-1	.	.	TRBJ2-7	TGCGCCAGCAGCCCTACTCGGACAGTGTACGAGCAGTACTTC	CASSPTRTVYEQYF
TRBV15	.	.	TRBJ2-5	TGTGCCACCAGCAGAGCGGCCGGGACTCGAGAGACCCAGTACTTC	CATSRAAGTRETQYF
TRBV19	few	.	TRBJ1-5	TGTGCCAGTAGTAAGGTGGAGTCTCAGCCCCAGCATTTT	CASSKVESQPQHF
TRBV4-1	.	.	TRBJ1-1	TGCGCCAGCAGCAAAGATTGGGAGGACACTGAAGCTTTCTTT	CASSKDWEDTEAFF
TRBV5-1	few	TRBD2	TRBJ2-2	TGCGCCAGCAGCTTGGATCCGGGAGGGCCCTCTTACACCGGGGAGCTGTTTTTT	CASSLDPGGPSYTGELFF
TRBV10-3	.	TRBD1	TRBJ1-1	TGTGCCATCAGTGAGGGGACAGAGTTTGAAGCTTTCTTT	CAISEGTEFEAFF
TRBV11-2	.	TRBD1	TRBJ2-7	TGTGCCAGCAGCTTAGGAGGGACAGGCTCCTACGAGCAGTACTTC	CASSLGGTGSYEQYF
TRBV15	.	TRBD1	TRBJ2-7	TGTGCCACCAGCAGGTCGGGACAGGGCGACGAGCAGTACTTC	CATSRSGQGDEQYF
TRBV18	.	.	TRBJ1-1	TGTGCCAGCTCCCCGGGCACTGAAGCTTTCTTT	CASSPGTEAFF
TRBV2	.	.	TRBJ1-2	TGTGCCAGCAGTGAGCGGGGAATAGACTATGGCTACACCTTC	CASSERGIDYGYTF